This T cell receptor (beta chain) was observed in a study of blood T cell repertoires in COVID-19. V lost 5 bases, J lost 0 bases, and 15 bases lay in between. Germline V gives CDR1 SEHNR, CDR2 FQNEAQ (reference sequence). The CDR3 totals 16 residues. This table comes from immunoSEQ multiplex PCR, and its TCRdb copy is limited to in-frame clones, with some not included. The data contain approximately 250,000 clones, around 86% of them singletons. This clone came up many times. The J gene is TRBJ2-3, the V gene TRBV7-9; no firm D call. This TCR was recovered from a man in his forties with active or convalescent COVID-19. The sequenced sample was peripheral blood. This chain's CDR3 is CASSPSEASSTDTQYF. CDR3 bases: TGTGCCAGCAGCCCGTCTGAGGCGTCTAGCACAGATACGCAGTATTTT.